The 3 T cell receptor beta chains listed next were all sequenced from one sample in a study of regulatory T cells in long-lasting Graves disease. Relying on iRepertoire HTBI primers and Arm-PCR of CDR3 regions, the team built TCR beta libraries. TCRdb itself ran the multiplex PCR reads through MiXCR, one entry per CDR3 protein. The table records fewer than 550,000 distinct CDR3 sequences, around 15% of them present only once. Time point in this sample: newly diagnosed GD, antithyroid drugs for less than 3 months. PBMC-extracted RNA yielded the TCR library. These sequences were also reported in another study, on T cells in Graves' hyperthyroidism and ophthalmopathy.

The specimen comprised peripheral blood mononuclear cells (PBMCs), sampled at new diagnosis, from a patient treated with antithyroid drugs. The receptor set was obtained from a woman younger than 30 with Graves disease.

This clonotype showed up just a few times. The CDR3 end shows no conserved phenylalanine or tryptophan, and so a read error is likely. The limits of the CDR3 on the DNA are not certain, so only TCRdb's listed CDR3 is given. This chain links TRBV6-1 with TRBJ1-2; whether TRBD1, the table's D call, matches the DNA was not checked. The V gene's germline CDR1 is MNHNS and CDR2 SASEGT. Termini included, the CDR3 measures 13 amino acids. CDR3 region: CASSETVWTPQRS.

This clonotype was seen ten or more times. The gene calls are TRBV7-9 and TRBJ2-5, with D tentatively TRBD1 or TRBD2 (6 bases each). Germline CDR1 and CDR2: SEHNR and FQNEAQ (reference sequence). V lost 5 bases, J lost 2 bases, and 21 bases lay in between. This CDR3 region has 17 residues. Here the CDR3 reads CASSLTLRGGGQETQYF. DNA for the CDR3: TGTGCCAGCAGCCTAACCCTCAGGGGAGGTGGTCAAGAGACCCAGTACTTC.

This clonotype occurred many times. The chain joins TRBV7-8 to TRBJ2-1, with 7 nucleotides matching TRBD2. V shed 1 base and J 11 bases; nucleotides not matched to a gene: 11. Per the germline V gene, CDR1 is SGHVS and CDR2 is FQNEAQ. The CDR3 has 15 residues. The CDR3, as DNA: TGTGCCAGCAGCTTAGTGGGAGGGCTACCGGAGCAGCAGTTCTTC. Protein: CASSLVGGLPEQQFF.